Below are 9 T cell receptor beta chains sequenced from a single sample in a study of T cells in Graves' hyperthyroidism and ophthalmopathy. Amplified TCR beta CDR3 regions came from RNA transcripts. When the TCR CDR3 underwent first-round RT-PCR, the HTBI primer set was used. TCRdb analysed the multiplex PCR reads with MiXCR anew, one entry per CDR3 protein. The sample shows 490,000 or so distinct CDR3 sequences, approximately 22% of them seen only once. Sequenced: blood. These receptor sequences come from a woman aged 70-85 years with Graves' ophthalmopathy.

This clonotype was counted many times. The V call is TRBV28, the J call TRBJ2-6, with 8 bases aligning to TRBD1. The CDR3 has 16 residues. The V segment lost 8 bases and the J segment 0 bases; nucleotides outside the gene matches: 6. Germline values: CDR1 MDHEN, CDR2 SYDVKM. The CDR3 DNA is TGTGCCAGCCAAGGACAGGGAAACTCTGGGGCCAACGTCCTGACTTTC. This encodes CASQGQGNSGANVLTF.

The genes are TRBV2 and TRBJ2-5; 9 bases line up with TRBD1. The ends lost 5 bases at V and 5 bases at J; junction bases unmatched: 3. Germline CDR1 reads SNHLY; CDR2 reads FYNNEI. This CDR3 comprises 13 residues. The CDR3 region is CASSTGGIETQYF. The CDR3 DNA sequence: TGTGCCAGCAGTACAGGGGGCATTGAGACCCAGTACTTC.

This clonotype was seen a handful of times. J is TRBJ1-6 and V is TRBV6-1, with 10 positions matching TRBD1. The V segment lost 5 bases and the J segment 10 bases; nucleotides outside the gene matches: 5. CDR1 is MNHNS, CDR2 SASEGT, per germline. The CDR3 spans 14 residues. The CDR3 loop is CASSRQGARSPLHF. The CDR3 DNA reads TGTGCCAGCAGTCGACAGGGGGCTAGATCACCCCTCCACTTT.

This clonotype was observed at least ten times. The genes are TRBV12-3 or TRBV12-4 and TRBJ2-7; 7 bases align to TRBD1. V lost 0 bases and J lost 6; bases outside the gene matches: 5. The CDR3 consists of 14 residues. CDR3 region: CASSLARAGGEQYF. The CDR3 nucleotides read TGTGCCAGCAGTTTAGCGCGGGCAGGGGGCGAGCAGTACTTC.

CDR3 DNA: TGCAGTGCTAGACCCGGGACAGGGGCGACCCAGTACTTC. It codes for CSARPGTGATQYF. The V gene is TRBV20-1, the J gene TRBJ2-5, with TRBD1 identical over 10 bases. CDR1 and CDR2 (germline): DFQATT, SNEGSKA (reference sequence). CDR3 length: 13 residues. With 2 bases clipped from V and 7 bases from J, the junction kept 4 bases outside the gene matches.

A few counts support this clonotype. In DNA form, the CDR3 reads TGTGCCAGCAGTGCCAGGGCCGACACTGAAGCTTTCTTT. It encodes CASSARADTEAFF. The rearrangement joins TRBV6-1 to TRBJ1-1, with TRBD1 as a possible D gene (5 bases). The CDR3 spans 13 residues. V lost 4 bases and J 3 bases, leaving 9 bases between the germline ends. The germline gives CDR1 MNHNS, CDR2 SASEGT.

This clonotype was found many times. CDR3: CATRGASYNEQFF. The CDR3 region has the DNA TGTGCCACAAGGGGCGCGTCCTACAATGAGCAGTTCTTC. This rearrangement joins TRBV28 to TRBJ2-1, with a tentative D call TRBD1 (5 bases). The germline gives CDR1 MDHEN, CDR2 SYDVKM. The CDR3 sequence is 13 residues long. V lost 10 bases, J lost 1 base, and 11 bases lay in between.

The V gene is TRBV12-3 or TRBV12-4, the J gene TRBJ2-1; D is possibly TRBD2 (6 bases). This CDR3 region has 15 residues. V was pared by 7 bases and J by 8 bases, with 21 bases between. The chain's CDR3 is CASTHGGSLRDEQFF. The CDR3 region has the DNA TGTGCCAGCACTCACGGGGGTTCCCTTCGGGATGAGCAGTTCTTC.

In its sample, this clonotype was seen a few times. CDR3 residues: CATSDTDSNQPQHF. CDR3 in DNA: TGTGCCACCAGTGATACTGATAGCAATCAGCCCCAGCATTTT. The chain links TRBV24-1 to TRBJ1-5; no reliable D call. The length of the CDR3 is 14 residues. Trimming cost V 3 bases and J 0 bases, with 5 bases left between them. Per germline, CDR1 KGHDR and CDR2 SFDVKD.